What follows are 20 T cell receptor beta chains derived from one specimen sequenced in a study of cytomegalovirus exposure and HLA in healthy donors. PCR amplification relied on 60 Vbeta primers (plus 13 Jbeta primers). The table came from immunoSEQ multiplex PCR; TCRdb's copy has only in-frame clones and leaves some out. The sample records about 90,000 clones, 84% being singletons. Source material: PBMCs. These receptors were obtained from a man aged 18 to 29 in good health and CMV-seronegative.

The V call is TRBV7-9, the J call TRBJ1-2, with D unresolved. CDR1 and CDR2 (germline): SEHNR, FQNEAQ (reference sequence). V was shortened by 2 bases and J by 8 bases, with 24 bases between the two germline ends. The CDR3 covers 17 residues. DNA of the CDR3: TGTGCCAGCAGCTTACTCCCGACATGGGCGGAGGATGGGGGCTACACCTTC. Translating it yields CASSLLPTWAEDGGYTF.

CDR3 nucleotides: TGTGCCAGCAGTGTGGCAGGCGCTGAAGCTTTCTTT. Translation gives CASSVAGAEAFF. The chain links TRBV6-1 to TRBJ1-1; unclear D gene. The CDR3 is made up of 12 amino acids. Germline V lookup: CDR1 MNHNS, CDR2 SASEGT. V dropped 4 bases and J dropped 6 bases, with 9 bases sitting between them.

The chain couples TRBV7-2 to TRBJ2-1; 8 bases match TRBD2. The length of the CDR3 is 12 residues. CDR1 SGHTA and CDR2 FQGNSA come from the germline V gene. The V and J ends lost 6 bases and 5 bases, in that order; junction bases with no gene match: 0. The CDR3, as DNA: TGTGCCAGCAGACTAGCGGACAATGAGCAGTTCTTC. This gives the protein CASRLADNEQFF.

The gene calls are TRBV7-8 and TRBJ2-2; D is possibly TRBD2 (6 bases). This CDR3 spans 15 amino acids. The germline V and J ends were trimmed by 2 bases and 4 bases, with 11 bases remaining between them. The germline gives CDR1 SGHVS, CDR2 FQNEAQ. For the CDR3, the DNA is TGTGCCAGCAGCTTACGGAGGGCTATCACCGGGGAGCTGTTTTTT. Protein sequence: CASSLRRAITGELFF.

This rearrangement joins TRBV29-1 to TRBJ2-3; D not certain. V lost 6 bases and J 1 base, leaving 5 bases between the germline ends. Germline CDR1 and CDR2: SQVTM and ANQGSEA. This CDR3 comprises 11 residues. CDR3 sequence reads: CSVAGTDTQYF. For the CDR3, the DNA is TGCAGCGTGGCCGGCACAGATACGCAGTATTTT.

In this sample, this clone turned up a few times. This chain uses TRBV7-2 with TRBJ1-2; tentative D call: TRBD1 (5 bases). In germline, CDR1 is SGHTA, CDR2 FQGNSA. V was cut by 0 bases and J by 8 bases, with 13 bases left in between. The CDR3 length is 14 residues. CDR3 in amino acids: CASSLAPTGRGYTF. In DNA form, the CDR3 reads TGTGCCAGCAGCTTAGCCCCAACAGGTCGAGGCTACACCTTC.

This chain uses TRBV29-1 with TRBJ1-2; D not certain. With 6 bases removed from V and 3 bases from J, the gap between germline ends came to 11 bases. Per the germline V gene, CDR1 is SQVTM and CDR2 is ANQGSEA. The CDR3 runs to 12 residues. Written as DNA, the CDR3 is TGCAGCGTGGACGCGGAGGACTATGGCTACACCTTC. It specifies CSVDAEDYGYTF.

This chain connects TRBV11-2 to TRBJ1-1, with D perhaps matching TRBD1 (6 bases). V gave up 3 bases and J gave up 2 bases, with 19 bases separating them. The CDR3 extends over 17 amino acids. Germline CDR1 SGHAT, CDR2 FQNNGV. In DNA form, the CDR3 reads TGTGCCAGCAGCTTGAGGAGGGGGGGGCTGGTTAACACTGAAGCTTTCTTT. It codes for CASSLRRGGLVNTEAFF.

This rearrangement joins TRBV28 to TRBJ1-2; 9 bases fit TRBD1. Trimming at V came to 6 bases and at J to 5 bases, leaving 10 bases not matched to a gene. This CDR3 is 15 amino acids long. Germline CDR1 and CDR2: MDHEN and SYDVKM. This CDR3 reads CASRGTGTGTYGYTF. The CDR3 DNA reads TGTGCCAGCAGGGGCACCGGGACAGGGACTTATGGCTACACCTTC.

In this sample, this clone turned up once. This chain links TRBV30 with TRBJ1-2; TRBD1 is a possible D gene (5 bases). V was clipped by 4 bases and J by 6 bases, with 9 bases between them. This CDR3 region has 11 residues. CDR1 is GTSNPN and CDR2 is SVGIG in the germline V gene (reference sequence). In DNA, the CDR3 is TGTGCCTGGAACCCAGGGCATGGCTACACCTTC. This sequence encodes CAWNPGHGYTF.

The V call is TRBV6-5, the J call TRBJ2-5; tentative D call: TRBD1 (5 bases). Germline CDR1 reads MNHEY; CDR2 reads SVGAGI. CDR3 length: 13 amino acids. V lost 6 bases and J lost 3, with 11 bases in between. The DNA for the CDR3 is TGTGCCAGCAGCGAGCACAGGAAAGAGACCCAGTACTTC. This translates into CASSEHRKETQYF.

This clone is a singleton in its sample. CDR3 coding DNA: TGTGCCAGTAGTTTACGGTCCGAGAGGGAGACCCAGTACTTC. Amino acids: CASSLRSERETQYF. The V call is TRBV19, the J call TRBJ2-5, with unresolved D. CDR1 is LNHDA and CDR2 is SQIVND in the germline V gene (reference sequence). This CDR3 region has 14 residues. Trimming pared 5 bases from V and 5 bases from J, leaving 15 bases between.

The chain joins TRBV6-1 to TRBJ1-2, with D perhaps TRBD1 (5 bases). There are 14 residues in the CDR3. The germline gives CDR1 MNHNS, CDR2 SASEGT. V lost 3 bases, J lost 2 bases, and 10 bases lay in between. CDR3 sequence (DNA): TGTGCCAGCAGTGAGGTACCAGGGAACTATGGCTACACCTTC. It specifies CASSEVPGNYGYTF.

The J gene is TRBJ1-2, the V gene TRBV18; weak D call: TRBD1 (6 bases). In germline, CDR1 is KGHSH, CDR2 LQKENI. CDR3 length: 17 residues. Trimming cost V 3 bases and J 1 base, with 18 bases left between them. The CDR3 sequence: CASSPPGHQGSNYGYTF. The CDR3 DNA reads TGTGCCAGCTCACCTCCGGGACACCAGGGAAGTAACTATGGCTACACCTTC. Using reference TRBV18 and TRBJ1-2 for the parts outside the CDR3, the full variable domain is NAGVMQNPRHLVRRRGQEARLRCSPMKGHSHVYWYRQLPEEGLKFMVYLQKENIIDESGMPKERFSAEFPKEGPSILRIQQVVRGDSAAYFCASSPPGHQGSNYGYTFGSGTRLTVV.

This clone was counted between two and nine times. This sequence joins TRBV27 and TRBJ1-1; D perhaps matches TRBD1 (5 bases). The V gene's germline CDR1 is MNHEY and CDR2 SMNVEV (reference sequence). The CDR3 runs to 14 residues. The V and J ends lost 0 bases and 6 bases respectively, with 11 bases between them. The CDR3 reads CASSLSGRGAEAFF. CDR3 DNA sequence: TGTGCCAGCAGTTTATCGGGTAGGGGTGCTGAAGCTTTCTTT.

The J gene is TRBJ1-2, the V gene TRBV7-9, with 7 bases fitting TRBD1. The junction had 9 bases not matched to a gene; V was cut back by 1 base and J by 4 bases. This CDR3 has 16 residues. Germline V CDR1 and CDR2: SEHNR, FQNEAQ (reference sequence). For the CDR3, the DNA is TGTGCCAGCAGCTTAGGGAGGACAGGCACCGCCTATGGCTACACCTTC. Protein: CASSLGRTGTAYGYTF. Full variable domain (rest looked up from reference TRBV7-9 and TRBJ1-2): DTGVSQNPRHKITKRGQNVTFRCDPISEHNRLYWYRQTLGQGPEFLTYFQNEAQLEKSRLLSDRFSAERPKGSFSTLEIQRTEQGDSAMYLCASSLGRTGTAYGYTFGSGTRLTVV.

The chain combines TRBV28 with TRBJ2-4; possible D gene TRBD1, 5 bases. V was cut by 5 bases and J by 9 bases, with 14 bases left in between. From germline, CDR1 is MDHEN and CDR2 SYDVKM. The CDR3 is 13 amino acids. CDR3 bases: TGTGCCAGCAGTGTTAGGACACTTAGCATTCAGTACTTC. It yields the protein CASSVRTLSIQYF.

The chain has TRBV4-1 and TRBJ1-5, with a possible D match to TRBD1 (5 bases). V lost 1 base and J lost 6, with 10 bases in between. Per the germline V gene, CDR1 is MGHRA and CDR2 is YSYEKL. CDR3 length equals 14 residues. The DNA for the CDR3 is TGCGCCAGCAGCCAAGGCAGGGTACGTCAGCCCCAGCATTTT. As protein: CASSQGRVRQPQHF.

The genes are TRBV6-5 and TRBJ1-5; D is uncertain. V lost 0 bases, J lost 0 bases, and 9 bases lay in between. CDR3 length equals 16 residues. Germline assignment: CDR1 MNHEY and CDR2 SVGAGI. This chain's CDR3 is CASSYSYLNSNQPQHF. The DNA of the CDR3 is TGTGCCAGCAGTTACTCGTATCTTAATAGCAATCAGCCCCAGCATTTT.

J is TRBJ2-1 and V is TRBV9; TRBD2 might be the D (5 bases). The CDR3 extends over 15 amino acids. Per the germline V gene, CDR1 is SGDLS and CDR2 is YYNGEE. The ends were cut back, 0 bases at V and 6 bases at J, with 13 bases in the middle. The CDR3 is CASSVGGVSVNEQFF. The CDR3 nucleotides read TGTGCCAGCAGCGTAGGGGGAGTTTCGGTCAATGAGCAGTTCTTC.